A single sample gave rise to the 32 T cell receptor beta chains below, sequenced in a study of T cell responses to AZD1222 COVID-19 vaccine. TCRdb's table, derived via immunoSEQ multiplex PCR, lists solely in-frame clones and lacks some. Of about 56,000 clones listed, approximately 85% are singletons. The sequencing here drew on peripheral blood, taken on day 0 of AZD1222 vaccination. The receptors were gathered from an adult in good health.

J is TRBJ1-1 and V is TRBV27, with D unresolved. V was clipped by 7 bases and J by 1 base, with 13 bases between them. The CDR3 has 14 amino acids. Germline V gene lookup returns CDR1 MNHEY and CDR2 SMNVEV (reference sequence). The CDR3 nucleotides read TGTGCCAGCAAGAGGCAGCGAGCGAACACTGAAGCTTTCTTT. Translation gives CASKRQRANTEAFF.

This chain joins TRBV7-9 and TRBJ1-2; D is possibly TRBD1 (6 bases). The V end was cut by 3 bases, the J end by 2 bases, with 16 bases between. The CDR3 totals 16 residues. Germline V gene sequence: CDR1 SEHNR, CDR2 FQNEAQ (reference sequence). The CDR3 is CASSFETGAGNYGYTF. The CDR3 bases are TGTGCCAGCAGCTTTGAAACGGGGGCGGGGAACTATGGCTACACCTTC.

The genes are TRBV6-5 and TRBJ1-5, with TRBD1 matching 7 bases. CDR3 length: 13 residues. With 4 bases clipped from V and 6 bases from J, the junction kept 3 bases outside the gene matches. Germline V gives CDR1 MNHEY, CDR2 SVGAGI. The CDR3 protein is CASSSGTVQPQHF. Here the CDR3 DNA reads TGTGCCAGCAGTTCCGGGACAGTTCAGCCCCAGCATTTT.

V gene TRBV7-6 combines with J gene TRBJ2-3; the D gene is possibly TRBD2 (7 bases). This CDR3 region has 15 residues. V was clipped by 2 bases and J by 3 bases, with 12 bases between them. From germline, CDR1 is SGHVS and CDR2 FNYEAQ. CDR3 coding DNA: TGTGCCAGCAGCTTACGGGGGGCGGTGACAGATACGCAGTATTTT. Its protein product is CASSLRGAVTDTQYF. The whole variable domain, filled in from reference TRBV7-6 and TRBJ2-3, reads GAGVSQSPRYKVTKRGQDVALRCDPISGHVSLYWYRQALGQGPEFLTYFNYEAQQDKSGLPNDRFSAERPEGSISTLTIQRTEQRDSAMYRCASSLRGAVTDTQYFGPGTRLTVL.

The chain uses TRBV4-1 and TRBJ2-1; TRBD2 is a possible D gene (5 bases). The germline V gene has CDR1 MGHRA and CDR2 YSYEKL. The CDR3 is made up of 19 amino acids. V was shortened by 2 bases and J by 5 bases, with 25 bases between the two germline ends. CDR3 sequence: CASSQNVGSYAGPNNEQFF. For the CDR3, the DNA is TGCGCCAGCAGCCAAAACGTAGGGAGTTACGCCGGGCCGAACAATGAGCAGTTCTTC.

The V and J genes are TRBV6-5 and TRBJ1-1; weak D call: TRBD1 (5 bases). CDR3 length: 14 residues. Between the trimmed V and J ends, which lost 6 bases and 0 bases, there was a span of 11 bases. Germline V gene data show CDR1 as MNHEY and CDR2 as SVGAGI. The CDR3 DNA is TGTGCCAGCAGCTGGGACTCCCTGAACACTGAAGCTTTCTTT. Amino acids: CASSWDSLNTEAFF.

This clone was detected only a few times. The CDR3 region is CASRKQGPGNQPQHF. The CDR3 region has the DNA TGTGCCAGCAGAAAACAGGGTCCGGGCAATCAGCCCCAGCATTTT. The chain recombines TRBV5-6 with TRBJ1-5; possible D gene TRBD1, 6 bases. V gave up 5 bases and J gave up 2 bases, with 14 bases separating them. CDR1 and CDR2 from the germline V gene are SGHDT and YYEEEE. CDR3 length: 15 amino acids.

The V gene is TRBV28, the J gene TRBJ2-3; TRBD2 might be the D (5 bases). Trimming pared 9 bases from V and 5 bases from J, leaving 21 bases between. Germline V gives CDR1 MDHEN, CDR2 SYDVKM. The CDR3 consists of 15 residues. The CDR3 loop reads CASSRNPSGRDTQYF. The CDR3 DNA sequence: TGTGCCAGTAGTAGAAACCCCAGCGGTCGAGATACGCAGTATTTT.

This clone was recorded a few times. This rearrangement joins TRBV18 to TRBJ1-5; D is possibly TRBD1 (5 bases). Per the germline V gene, CDR1 is KGHSH and CDR2 is LQKENI. This CDR3 contains 16 residues. The V end was cut by 2 bases, the J end by 7 bases, with 18 bases between. The CDR3 DNA reads TGTGCCAGCTCACCAATAACCAGGGTGGGGGAACAGCCCCAGCATTTT. Protein: CASSPITRVGEQPQHF.

The chain employs TRBV5-1 and TRBJ2-3; unclear D gene. V was shortened by 2 bases and J by 0 bases, with 4 bases between the two germline ends. The CDR3 length is 13 residues. The germline V gene encodes CDR1 SGHRS and CDR2 YFSETQ. CDR3 nucleotides: TGCGCCAGCAGCTTACCTAGCACAGATACGCAGTATTTT. This gives the protein CASSLPSTDTQYF. Based on the CDR3 plus reference TRBV5-1 and TRBJ2-3, the full variable domain is KAGVTQTPRYLIKTRGQQVTLSCSPISGHRSVSWYQQTPGQGLQFLFEYFSETQRNKGNFPGRFSGRQFSNSRSEMNVSTLELGDSALYLCASSLPSTDTQYFGPGTRLTVL.

This clone was recorded once. The genes are TRBV11-3 and TRBJ2-3, with a weak D call TRBD1 (5 bases). V was trimmed by 0 bases and J by 3 bases, leaving 10 bases between them. The CDR3 is 15 residues long. Per the germline V gene, CDR1 is SGHNT and CDR2 is YENEEA. This CDR3 reads CASSLEGRETDTQYF. In DNA, the CDR3 is TGTGCCAGCAGCTTAGAAGGCAGGGAAACAGATACGCAGTATTTT.

This clone was observed a single time. The genes are TRBV6-2 or TRBV6-3 and TRBJ2-3; the match to TRBD2 covers 7 bases. V was pared by 5 bases and J by 3 bases, with 8 bases of the junction left unmatched. Germline CDR1 reads MNHEY; CDR2 reads SVGEGT. This CDR3 has 15 residues. The CDR3 region has the DNA TGTGCCAGCAGTCGAAGACTAGCCTTTACAGATACGCAGTATTTT. It translates to CASSRRLAFTDTQYF.

The rearrangement joins TRBV10-1 to TRBJ1-4; perhaps TRBD1 as D (5 bases). Per germline, CDR1 WNHNN and CDR2 SYGVQD (reference sequence). V was cut by 6 bases and J by 7 bases, with 9 bases left in between. CDR3 length: 12 amino acids. This CDR3 reads CASSRTLEKLFF. In DNA form, the CDR3 reads TGCGCCAGCAGCCGGACACTTGAAAAACTGTTTTTT.

The gene calls are TRBV3-1 (or the pseudogene TRBV3-2) and TRBJ2-7, with D perhaps matching TRBD1 (6 bases). This CDR3 is 13 amino acids long. Per the germline V gene, CDR1 is LGHDT and CDR2 is YNNKEL (reference sequence). V dropped 1 base and J dropped 2 bases, with 6 bases sitting between them. CDR3 in amino acids: CASSQGQAYEQYF. CDR3 nucleotides: TGTGCCAGCAGCCAAGGACAGGCCTACGAGCAGTACTTC.

CDR3 DNA sequence: TGTGCCAGCAGTCCGTGGCCTGACGAGCAGTACTTC. Protein: CASSPWPDEQYF. The chain links TRBV7-2 to TRBJ2-7; D not resolved. V lost 6 bases and J lost 5, with 11 bases in between. CDR1 is SGHTA, CDR2 FQGNSA, per germline. The CDR3 runs 12 residues.

The chain recombines TRBV11-2 with TRBJ1-1, with D hard to call. The CDR3 has 13 residues. Germline V gene lookup returns CDR1 SGHAT and CDR2 FQNNGV. Trimming stripped 2 bases from V and 1 base from J, with 5 bases between. CDR3 in amino acids: CASSLIRNTEAFF. DNA of the CDR3: TGTGCCAGCAGCTTAATTCGGAACACTGAAGCTTTCTTT.

This rearrangement joins TRBV19 to TRBJ1-1; no clear D. CDR3 size: 14 residues. The germline CDR1 and CDR2 sequences are LNHDA and SQIVND (reference sequence). V shed 4 bases and J shed 3 bases, with 12 bases lying between them. The CDR3 DNA sequence: TGTGCCAGTAGTACCGAGCTGGGGTACACTGAAGCTTTCTTT. Translation gives CASSTELGYTEAFF.

The genes are TRBV6-5 and TRBJ2-5; 7 bases map to TRBD1. J gave up 7 bases and V 7 bases, and 6 bases lay outside the gene matches. In germline, CDR1 is MNHEY, CDR2 SVGAGI. The CDR3 has 12 residues. The CDR3: CASMGAGGTQYF. Written as DNA, the CDR3 is TGTGCCAGCATGGGGGCAGGGGGGACCCAGTACTTC.

The genes are TRBV28 and TRBJ1-5, with 9 bases that match TRBD1. Per germline, CDR1 MDHEN and CDR2 SYDVKM. This CDR3 has 14 amino acids. Unmatched junction bases numbered 5, after V lost 8 bases and J lost 3 bases. CDR3 nucleotide sequence: TGTGCCAGCCAGGGACAGGGTTTCAATCAGCCCCAGCATTTT. This sequence encodes CASQGQGFNQPQHF.

The chain joins TRBV29-1 to TRBJ1-4; 10 nucleotides line up with TRBD1. This CDR3 contains 13 residues. Germline V gives CDR1 SQVTM, CDR2 ANQGSEA. Losses at the gene ends were 2 bases for V and 10 bases for J; bases not matched to a gene: 4. The CDR3 loop reads CSVEKDRGGKLFF. DNA of the CDR3: TGCAGCGTTGAAAAGGACAGGGGGGGAAAACTGTTTTTT.

The V and J genes are TRBV19 and TRBJ2-7, with D possibly TRBD1 on 5 matching bases. The germline CDR1 and CDR2 sequences are LNHDA and SQIVND (reference sequence). V was trimmed by 9 bases and J by 7 bases, leaving 19 bases between them. This CDR3 comprises 13 residues. This chain's CDR3 is CASLKQGESEQYF. DNA for the CDR3: TGTGCCAGCCTAAAGCAGGGTGAGAGTGAGCAGTACTTC.

This clone was picked up a small number of times. The chain carries TRBV6-4 and TRBJ2-3; 9 nucleotides line up with TRBD1. V trimming: 0 bases; J trimming: 6 bases; junction bases outside the gene matches: 4. The length of the CDR3 is 15 residues. CDR1 is MRHNA, CDR2 SNTAGT, per germline. DNA of the CDR3: TGTGCCAGCAGTGACTCCGCACAGGGGGCCGATACGCAGTATTTT. Protein: CASSDSAQGADTQYF.

This clone was recorded a few times. This rearrangement joins TRBV16 to TRBJ2-7, with D unresolved. Trimming took off 2 bases at V and 7 bases at J, with 12 bases between the two ends. Germline assignment: CDR1 KGHSY and CDR2 FQNENV. The CDR3 totals 13 residues. The CDR3 DNA follows: TGTGCCAGCAGCCAAGTGGGGTCGGTTGAGCAGTACTTC. Its translation: CASSQVGSVEQYF.

The chain recombines TRBV25-1 with TRBJ1-1, with TRBD1 as a possible D gene (6 bases). This CDR3 region has 15 residues. In germline, CDR1 is MGHDK, CDR2 SYGVNS. The V gene lost 1 base and the J gene lost 1 base, with 10 bases spanning the gap. The CDR3 protein is CASSESGGQNTEAFF. The CDR3 nucleotides are TGTGCCAGCAGTGAATCCGGGGGGCAGAACACTGAAGCTTTCTTT.

This rearrangement joins TRBV5-1 to TRBJ1-5; TRBD1 matches at 7 bases. The V gene's germline CDR1 is SGHRS and CDR2 YFSETQ. CDR3 size: 14 residues. J lost 5 bases, V lost 2 bases, and 4 bases had no gene match. CDR3 in DNA: TGCGCCAGCAGCTTAAACAGGGGTGATCAGCCCCAGCATTTT. Translated, it gives CASSLNRGDQPQHF.

This clone was seen a few times. This chain connects TRBV3-1 (or the pseudogene TRBV3-2) to TRBJ2-5, with 12 bases aligning to TRBD2. The trim removed 0 bases at V and 5 bases at J, leaving 7 bases unmatched. The CDR3 totals 17 residues. The germline CDR1 and CDR2 sequences are LGHDT and YNNKEL (reference sequence). The CDR3 spells CASSQEITSGGFETQYF. CDR3 DNA: TGTGCCAGCAGCCAAGAGATTACTAGCGGGGGGTTTGAGACCCAGTACTTC.

The CDR3 DNA follows: TGTGCCAGCAGCTCGGGACAGGGCCGCAATCAGCCCCAGCATTTT. This encodes CASSSGQGRNQPQHF. The rearrangement joins TRBV7-2 to TRBJ1-5; TRBD1 matches 9 bases. The V segment lost 4 bases and the J segment 2 bases; nucleotides outside the gene matches: 3. This CDR3 has 15 residues. Germline CDR1 and CDR2: SGHTA and FQGNSA.

V and J are TRBV11-2 and TRBJ1-2; unclear D gene. Germline V gene sequence: CDR1 SGHAT, CDR2 FQNNGV. The CDR3 covers 11 residues. Between the trimmed V and J ends, which lost 3 bases and 8 bases, there was a span of 7 bases. The CDR3 bases are TGTGCCAGCAGCTTCGATCACGGCTACACCTTC. This translates into CASSFDHGYTF.

The chain employs TRBV25-1 and TRBJ2-7; no clear D. Per germline, CDR1 MGHDK and CDR2 SYGVNS. This CDR3 region has 10 residues. Trimming left V 4 bases short and J 4 bases short, with 2 bases between. CDR3 DNA: TGTGCCAGCAGTGGGTACGAGCAGTACTTC. It specifies CASSGYEQYF.

This chain connects TRBV19 to TRBJ1-2; unclear D gene. The germline V gene has CDR1 LNHDA and CDR2 SQIVND (reference sequence). The ends were cut back, 3 bases at V and 5 bases at J, with 16 bases in the middle. The CDR3 sequence is 15 residues long. This CDR3 reads CASSMTRDRRYGYTF. CDR3 coding DNA: TGTGCCAGTAGTATGACCCGTGACCGGAGGTATGGCTACACCTTC.

J is TRBJ1-3 and V is TRBV5-8; perhaps TRBD1 as D (5 bases). The CDR3 extends over 13 amino acids. Germline V gene lookup returns CDR1 SGHTS and CDR2 YDEGEE. V gave up 0 bases and J gave up 5 bases, with 6 bases separating them. Here the CDR3 reads CASSLDRRNTIYF. CDR3 nucleotide sequence: TGTGCCAGCAGCTTGGACAGGAGAAACACCATATATTTT. The variable domain in full, completed from reference TRBV5-8 and TRBJ1-3, reads EAGVTQSPTHLIKTRGQQATLRCSPISGHTSVYWYQQALGLGLQFLLWYDEGEERNRGNFPPRFSGRQFPNYSSELNVNALELEDSALYLCASSLDRRNTIYFGEGSWLTVV.

This clone was recorded only once. V is TRBV5-1 and J is TRBJ1-4; D ambiguous. Trimming removed 4 bases at V and 5 bases at J, with 18 bases between. CDR1 and CDR2 (germline): SGHRS, YFSETQ. This CDR3 has 16 amino acids. The CDR3 is CASSVGIGRRNEKLFF. As DNA, the CDR3 is TGCGCCAGCAGCGTTGGCATCGGCAGAAGAAATGAAAAACTGTTTTTT.